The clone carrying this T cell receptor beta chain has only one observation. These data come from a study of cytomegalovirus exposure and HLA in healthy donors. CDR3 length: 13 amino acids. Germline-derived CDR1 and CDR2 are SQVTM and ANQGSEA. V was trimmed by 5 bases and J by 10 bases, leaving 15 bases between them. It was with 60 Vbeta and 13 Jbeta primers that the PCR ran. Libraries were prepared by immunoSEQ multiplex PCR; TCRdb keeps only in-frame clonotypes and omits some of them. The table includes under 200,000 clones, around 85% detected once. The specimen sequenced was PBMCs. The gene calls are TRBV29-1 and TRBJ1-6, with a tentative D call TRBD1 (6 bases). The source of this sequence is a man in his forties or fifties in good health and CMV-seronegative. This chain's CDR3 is CSVSDSIDSPLHF. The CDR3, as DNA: TGCAGCGTTTCGGACAGTATAGACTCACCCCTCCACTTT.